The rows below give T cell receptor beta chains drawn from one sample of a study of blood T cell repertoires in COVID-19. The repertoire was sequenced with immunoSEQ multiplex PCR; TCRdb's copy has only in-frame clones and lacks some. Altogether 50,000 to 70,000 clones are present, roughly 70% being singletons, with the ten largest covering around 54%. Sequencing used PBMCs or T cells enriched from blood (not recorded which). All receptors come from a woman in her sixties who had been exposed to COVID-19. Each CDR3 is given with its conserved first and last residue. D genes are given only for firm matches. Only some rows state a clone size, as once, few, many or a class for expanded clones.

NA	TRBJ2-5	TRBV10-2	NA	CASAEGGGETQYF	TGCGCCAGCGCTGAGGGGGGGGGAGAGACCCAGTACTTC
NA	TRBJ2-7	TRBV19	NA	CASSPSGVGYEQYF	TGTGCCAGTAGTCCGTCAGGGGTAGGGTACGAGCAGTACTTC
TRBD2	TRBJ2-1	TRBV5-1	NA	CASSLTSGRVDEQFF	TGCGCCAGCAGCTTAACTAGCGGGAGAGTGGATGAGCAGTTCTTC
TRBD2	TRBJ2-5	TRBV11-2	few	CASSLSGRWETQYF	TGTGCCAGCAGTCTTAGCGGGAGATGGGAGACCCAGTACTTC
TRBD1	TRBJ1-1	TRBV5-1	NA	CASSLEGRGSKAEAFF	TGCGCCAGCAGCTTGGAAGGCAGGGGGTCGAAGGCTGAAGCTTTCTTT
NA	TRBJ1-2	TRBV4-1	NA	CASSQDAPGRYGYTF	TGCGCCAGCAGCCAAGATGCCCCAGGGAGGTATGGCTACACCTTC
NA	TRBJ1-2	TRBV7-9	NA	CASSFRDKYGYTF	TGTGCCAGCAGCTTCCGGGACAAATATGGCTACACCTTC
TRBD2	TRBJ2-3	TRBV19	NA	CASSVPGTSGNTDTQYF	TGTGCCAGTAGTGTCCCTGGGACTAGCGGGAACACAGATACGCAGTATTTT
TRBD2	TRBJ2-5	TRBV25-1	NA	CASSEFRGVGETQYF	TGTGCCAGCAGTGAATTTCGGGGGGTGGGAGAGACCCAGTACTTC
TRBD2	TRBJ2-2	TRBV7-6	NA	CASSLETSGRITGELFF	TGTGCCAGCAGCTTAGAAACTAGCGGGAGAATCACCGGGGAGCTGTTTTTT
TRBD1	TRBJ1-2	TRBV19	NA	CASSVSPGQTKPYTF	TGTGCCAGTAGTGTTTCACCGGGACAGACTAAACCCTACACCTTC
TRBD1	TRBJ2-7	TRBV27	NA	CASSHRGAYEQYF	TGTGCCAGCAGTCACAGGGGCGCCTACGAGCAGTACTTC
TRBD1	TRBJ2-7	TRBV19	NA	CASSEQGARTTRSYEQYF	TGTGCCAGTAGCGAACAGGGGGCGCGTACTACCCGTTCGTACGAGCAGTACTTC
TRBD1	TRBJ1-5	TRBV19	NA	CASSIMGQGRYSNQPQHF	TGTGCCAGTAGTATAATGGGACAGGGGCGTTATAGCAATCAGCCCCAGCATTTT
NA	TRBJ1-5	TRBV5-5	many	CASSLDGIQPQHF	TGTGCCAGCAGCTTGGACGGGATTCAGCCCCAGCATTTT
TRBD1	TRBJ2-2	TRBV18	NA	CASSPKQGDTGELFF	TGTGCCAGCTCACCAAAACAGGGGGACACCGGGGAGCTGTTTTTT
TRBD2	TRBJ2-7	TRBV19	once	CASSIQKGPGLAGVHYEQYF	TGTGCCAGTAGTATACAAAAAGGACCGGGACTAGCGGGAGTTCACTACGAGCAGTACTTC
TRBD1	TRBJ1-2	TRBV6-5	many	CASSRAGPGGWGYTF	TGTGCCAGCAGTAGGGCAGGACCAGGGGGCTGGGGCTACACCTTC
TRBD1	TRBJ1-1	TRBV6-5	NA	CASTPGTGVDTEAFF	TGTGCCAGCACCCCCGGGACAGGGGTCGACACTGAAGCTTTCTTT
NA	TRBJ2-7	TRBV12-3/TRBV12-4	NA	CASSLSTARKQYF	TGTGCCAGCAGTTTAAGTACAGCCCGCAAACAGTACTTC
NA	TRBJ1-5	TRBV6-5	NA	CASRSGNQPQHF	TGTGCCAGCAGATCGGGAAATCAGCCCCAGCATTTT
NA	TRBJ1-4	TRBV19	NA	CASSIELPFNEKLFF	TGTGCCAGTAGTATCGAACTACCCTTTAATGAAAAACTGTTTTTT
TRBD1	TRBJ1-6	TRBV28	NA	CASSLYLTGENSPLHF	TGTGCCAGCAGTTTATACCTGACAGGGGAGAATTCACCCCTCCACTTT
NA	TRBJ2-7	TRBV14	NA	CASSQDYASYEQYF	TGTGCCAGCAGCCAAGACTATGCTTCCTACGAGCAGTACTTC
NA	TRBJ2-1	TRBV3-1/TRBV3-2	once	CASSQPGTYNEQFF	TGTGCCAGCAGCCAACCGGGAACCTACAATGAGCAGTTCTTC
TRBD1	TRBJ1-5	TRBV28	NA	CASSLVGQGFNQPQHF	TGTGCCAGCAGTTTAGTAGGACAGGGTTTCAATCAGCCCCAGCATTTT